Presented here are 17 T cell receptor beta chains from one specimen sequenced in a study of Ad26.COV2.S vaccination and SARS-CoV-2 variants. The treatment was: roughly 18 received Ad26.COV2.S at low or high dose, single or two shots; roughly 5 received placebo; per-sample allocation not given. Samples came from day 63 after the first vaccine or placebo injection. Sequencing used immunoSEQ multiplex PCR; TCRdb keeps in-frame clones, though not all of them. The repertoire holds over 300,000 clones, with about four fifths as singletons. The sequencing here drew on peripheral blood, taken in a trial of Ad26.COV2.S vaccine versus placebo. These TCRs come from a person aged 18-60 years who received the Ad26.COV2.S COVID-19 vaccine or a placebo.

The gene calls are TRBV27 and TRBJ2-3; maybe TRBD2 (7 bases). This CDR3 contains 13 residues. Germline V gene data show CDR1 as MNHEY and CDR2 as SMNVEV (reference sequence). With 1 base removed from V and 7 bases from J, the gap between germline ends came to 9 bases. The CDR3 loop reads CASSLWGGHTQYF. CDR3 sequence (DNA): TGTGCCAGCAGTTTATGGGGGGGGCATACGCAGTATTTT.

This sequence joins TRBV7-3 and TRBJ2-7; 7 nucleotides align to TRBD2. V was pared by 2 bases and J by 2 bases, with 9 bases of the junction left unmatched. From germline, CDR1 is SGHTA and CDR2 FQGTGA. The CDR3 consists of 16 residues. The CDR3 DNA sequence: TGTGCCAGCAGCTTAGGGTCGGCAAGCGGGACCTACGAGCAGTACTTC. This codes for CASSLGSASGTYEQYF.

The gene calls are TRBV18 and TRBJ2-2, with a weak D call TRBD1 (6 bases). The germline CDR1 and CDR2 sequences are KGHSH and LQKENI. Trimming stripped 2 bases from V and 2 bases from J, with 15 bases between. This CDR3 has 17 amino acids. The CDR3, as DNA: TGTGCCAGCTCACCAGTAGGGGGTACCCGCAACACCGGGGAGCTGTTTTTT. As protein: CASSPVGGTRNTGELFF.

CDR3 DNA sequence: TGTGCCAGCAGCTTAACCCGGGGGACGGCCGGAAACACCATATATTTT. This translates into CASSLTRGTAGNTIYF. V and J are TRBV7-9 and TRBJ1-3; tentative D call: TRBD1 (5 bases). V lost 2 bases and J lost 4, with 15 bases in between. CDR3 length equals 16 residues. Germline CDR1 and CDR2: SEHNR and FQNEAQ (reference sequence).

J is TRBJ2-1 and V is TRBV19, with TRBD2 as a possible D gene (6 bases). The CDR3 extends over 14 amino acids. The V end was cut by 8 bases, the J end by 6 bases, with 17 bases between. Germline V gene data show CDR1 as LNHDA and CDR2 as SQIVND (reference sequence). The CDR3 reads CASGDGGVPNEQFF. In DNA form, the CDR3 reads TGTGCCAGTGGGGACGGCGGGGTCCCCAATGAGCAGTTCTTC.

J is TRBJ1-4 and V is TRBV4-3, with a possible D match to TRBD1 (5 bases). The V end lost 1 base, the J end lost 8 bases, and 14 bases lay between the germline ends. This CDR3 is built from 15 residues. Per the germline V gene, CDR1 is LGHNA and CDR2 is YSLEER. CDR3 sequence (DNA): TGCGCCAGCAGCCAAGGTCCGGGACGGGAAGAAAAACTGTTTTTT. The encoded protein is CASSQGPGREEKLFF.

The chain is built from TRBV30 and TRBJ1-2; no clear D. Per germline, CDR1 GTSNPN and CDR2 SVGIG (reference sequence). There are 13 residues in the CDR3. V lost 3 bases and J 6 bases, leaving 14 bases between the germline ends. The CDR3 reads CAWRPEGGDGYTF. The CDR3 DNA reads TGTGCCTGGAGGCCGGAAGGAGGTGATGGCTACACCTTC.

V and J are TRBV19 and TRBJ1-3; D gene uncertain. Deletions cut 4 bases from V and 0 bases from J, with 7 bases between. Germline CDR1 reads LNHDA; CDR2 reads SQIVND (reference sequence). CDR3 size: 14 residues. The CDR3 coding sequence is TGTGCCAGTAGTAGAAGAGCCTCTGGAAACACCATATATTTT. The encoded protein is CASSRRASGNTIYF.

This chain uses TRBV9 with TRBJ2-7; D is uncertain. Germline CDR1 and CDR2: SGDLS and YYNGEE. Trimming removed 0 bases from V and 7 bases from J, with 8 bases in between. This CDR3 comprises 12 residues. The CDR3 loop reads CASSVGVGEQYF. The CDR3 DNA follows: TGTGCCAGCAGCGTAGGGGTGGGGGAGCAGTACTTC.

The chain employs TRBV7-2 and TRBJ2-1, with D maybe TRBD1 (5 bases). The CDR3 is 17 residues long. V was pared by 5 bases and J by 3 bases, with 20 bases between. The germline gives CDR1 SGHTA, CDR2 FQGNSA. The CDR3 is CASSPRFGQGVYNEQFF. DNA for the CDR3: TGTGCCAGCAGCCCCAGGTTCGGGCAGGGCGTCTACAATGAGCAGTTCTTC.

This clone was counted once. V is TRBV4-1 and J is TRBJ2-1; 9 positions match TRBD2. The CDR3 loop spans 16 amino acids. Trimming at V came to 1 base and at J to 3 bases, leaving 4 bases not matched to a gene. Per the germline V gene, CDR1 is MGHRA and CDR2 is YSYEKL. The CDR3 here is CASSQVLAGFYNEQFF. For the CDR3, the DNA is TGCGCCAGCAGCCAAGTTCTAGCGGGGTTCTACAATGAGCAGTTCTTC.

The rearrangement joins TRBV7-8 to TRBJ2-1, with 8 bases lining up with TRBD2. The J segment lost 10 bases and the V segment lost 8 bases, leaving 22 bases of the junction unmatched. CDR1 is SGHVS, CDR2 FQNEAQ, per germline. This CDR3 comprises 17 residues. The DNA for the CDR3 is TGTGCCAGCCCCCCGGGGGGGGGCCTCACAACAATACGCGAGCAGTTCTTC. This encodes CASPPGGGLTTIREQFF.

The V and J genes are TRBV6-1 and TRBJ1-1; D possibly corresponds to TRBD1 (5 bases). CDR3 length equals 17 residues. From germline, CDR1 is MNHNS and CDR2 SASEGT. Trimming left V 2 bases short and J 4 bases short, with 20 bases between. CDR3 sequence: CASSEPSRRTGTTEAFF. As DNA, the CDR3 is TGTGCCAGCAGTGAACCTTCTAGGAGGACGGGGACCACTGAAGCTTTCTTT.

The chain recombines TRBV7-9 with TRBJ2-7; 9 bases are a match to TRBD1. The germline gives CDR1 SEHNR, CDR2 FQNEAQ (reference sequence). J was trimmed by 1 base and V by 2 bases; bases with no gene match: 3. The CDR3 runs 15 residues. CDR3 loop: CASSLQTGGSYEQYF. As DNA, the CDR3 is TGTGCCAGCAGCTTACAGACAGGGGGATCCTACGAGCAGTACTTC.

In its sample, this clone was seen once. The V and J genes are TRBV12-3 or TRBV12-4 and TRBJ2-4, with D possibly being TRBD2 (5 bases). Trimming shortened V by 6 bases and J by 2 bases, and 8 bases separated the two germline ends. The CDR3 spans 13 residues. The CDR3 DNA reads TGTGCCAGCAGGCCCGGGACCAAAAACATTCAGTACTTC. Translation: CASRPGTKNIQYF.

This chain uses TRBV18 with TRBJ2-7; possibly TRBD2 for D (5 bases). This CDR3 has 14 amino acids. V was shortened by 6 bases and J by 3 bases, with 15 bases between the two germline ends. Germline lookup yields CDR1 KGHSH and CDR2 LQKENI. The CDR3 loop reads CASSPTSGNYEQYF. CDR3 DNA: TGTGCCAGCTCCCCCACCAGCGGAAACTACGAGCAGTACTTC.

The gene calls are TRBV19 and TRBJ1-5, with D unresolved. From germline, CDR1 is LNHDA and CDR2 SQIVND (reference sequence). CDR3 size: 14 residues. V was trimmed by 2 bases and J by 3 bases, leaving 8 bases between them. CDR3 region: CASSISSSNQPQHF. CDR3 sequence (DNA): TGTGCCAGTAGTATAAGTAGCTCCAATCAGCCCCAGCATTTT.